These 27 T cell receptor beta chains originate from one sample sequenced in a study of blood T cell repertoires in COVID-19. Generated by immunoSEQ multiplex PCR, the TCRdb table keeps only in-frame clones and is missing some. The sample has about 210,000 clones, about 85% seen once; the top ten hold approximately 1.8%. Sequencing was done on a sample of peripheral blood. Receptor source: a man between 65 and 79 years old with acute or convalescent COVID-19.

This clone was recorded once. The chain combines TRBV28 with TRBJ1-6; TRBD1 matches at 9 bases. Germline CDR1 reads MDHEN; CDR2 reads SYDVKM. The V and J ends lost 4 bases and 8 bases, in that order; junction bases with no gene match: 6. This CDR3 is 15 amino acids long. The CDR3 region is CASSSGQGNYSPLHF. DNA for the CDR3: TGTGCCAGCAGTTCCGGACAGGGGAATTATTCACCCCTCCACTTT. The full variable domain, with the rest looked up from reference TRBV28 and TRBJ1-6, is DVKVTQSSRYLVKRTGEKVFLECVQDMDHENMFWYRQDPGLGLRLIYFSYDVKMKEKGDIPEGYSVSREKKERFSLILESASTNQTSMYLCASSSGQGNYSPLHFGNGTRLTVT.

This clone was detected only a few times. Here the CDR3 DNA reads TGTGCCAGCAGCTTGGTTGGCAGGGGTTCGGTCGCCTACGAGCAGTACTTC. Its protein product is CASSLVGRGSVAYEQYF. The gene calls are TRBV5-6 and TRBJ2-7; D may be TRBD1 (6 bases). The CDR3 consists of 17 residues. From germline, CDR1 is SGHDT and CDR2 YYEEEE. V was pared by 0 bases and J by 2 bases, with 18 bases between.

The J gene is TRBJ2-4, the V gene TRBV28; 7 bases are a match to TRBD1. V dropped 4 bases and J dropped 1; count of bases not matched to a gene: 7. The CDR3 length is 16 residues. Germline V lookup: CDR1 MDHEN, CDR2 SYDVKM. The chain's CDR3 is CASSSVQGIAKNIQYF. Here the CDR3 DNA reads TGTGCCAGCAGTTCGGTACAGGGGATCGCCAAAAACATTCAGTACTTC. The complete variable domain, with remaining parts taken from reference TRBV28 and TRBJ2-4, reads DVKVTQSSRYLVKRTGEKVFLECVQDMDHENMFWYRQDPGLGLRLIYFSYDVKMKEKGDIPEGYSVSREKKERFSLILESASTNQTSMYLCASSSVQGIAKNIQYFGAGTRLSVL.

J is TRBJ1-2 and V is TRBV7-3; 7 nucleotides agree with TRBD1. Germline V lookup: CDR1 SGHTA, CDR2 FQGTGA. V dropped 5 bases and J dropped 2; count of bases not matched to a gene: 8. The CDR3 consists of 15 residues. Here the CDR3 reads CASSPQGGLNYGYTF. CDR3 nucleotide sequence: TGTGCCAGCAGCCCGCAAGGGGGCCTCAACTATGGCTACACCTTC.

The chain uses TRBV3-1 (or the pseudogene TRBV3-2) and TRBJ1-5; no clear D. CDR3 length: 15 residues. Germline V gives CDR1 LGHDT, CDR2 YNNKEL (reference sequence). V was trimmed by 2 bases and J by 6 bases, leaving 14 bases between them. CDR3 DNA: TGTGCCAGCAGCCAATATGCAACGCAGGCTCAGCCCCAGCATTTT. Its protein product is CASSQYATQAQPQHF.

Only one count was recorded for this clone. The J gene is TRBJ2-5, the V gene TRBV5-5, with 11 nucleotides matching TRBD2. This CDR3 is built from 18 residues. Germline trimming cut 0 bases from V and 2 bases from J; bases unmatched to any gene: 9. Germline assignment: CDR1 SGHKS and CDR2 YYEKEE (reference sequence). The CDR3 DNA follows: TGTGCCAGCAGCTTGGTGGGGCGACTAGCGGGGACTCAAGAGACCCAGTACTTC. Amino acid sequence: CASSLVGRLAGTQETQYF.

The chain is built from TRBV5-1 and TRBJ2-7; 9 positions match TRBD2. Trimming removed 0 bases from V and 0 bases from J; junction bases left unmatched: 7. The V gene's germline CDR1 is SGHRS and CDR2 YFSETQ. The CDR3 length is 17 residues. The DNA of the CDR3 is TGCGCCAGCAGCTTGGGGAATAGCGGGAGTGACTCCTACGAGCAGTACTTC. It is translated as CASSLGNSGSDSYEQYF.

The chain is built from TRBV4-1 and TRBJ2-1; 11 positions agree with TRBD2. The CDR3 is 16 amino acids. Germline V gene sequence: CDR1 MGHRA, CDR2 YSYEKL. The trim removed 0 bases at V and 8 bases at J, leaving 6 bases unmatched. The CDR3 spells CASSQEASLAGDEQFF. The CDR3, as DNA: TGCGCCAGCAGCCAAGAAGCCTCACTAGCGGGGGATGAGCAGTTCTTC.

The rearrangement joins TRBV14 to TRBJ1-1, with D possibly matching TRBD1 (6 bases). CDR1 and CDR2 (germline): SGHDN, FVKESK. With 4 bases removed from V and 14 bases from J, the gap between germline ends came to 17 bases. CDR3 size: 12 residues. CDR3 in amino acids: CASSPGGRWAFF. The CDR3, as DNA: TGTGCCAGCAGCCCCGGGGGGCGCTGGGCGTTCTTT.

The rearrangement links TRBV6-5 to TRBJ2-3, with 7 bases aligning to TRBD1. The CDR3 covers 16 residues. Germline trimming cut 3 bases from V and 3 bases from J; bases unmatched to any gene: 9. The germline CDR1 and CDR2 sequences are MNHEY and SVGAGI. Here the CDR3 reads CASSYSRQGWTDTQYF. In DNA form, the CDR3 reads TGTGCCAGCAGTTATTCGCGACAGGGTTGGACAGATACGCAGTATTTT.

This sequence joins TRBV5-6 and TRBJ1-1, with 9 bases fitting TRBD1. V shed 3 bases, J shed 6 bases, and the junction held 12 bases outside the gene matches. The length of the CDR3 is 16 residues. CDR1 is SGHDT, CDR2 YYEEEE, per germline. CDR3 amino acids: CASSWGTGTGVAEAFF. CDR3 nucleotides: TGTGCCAGCAGCTGGGGGACAGGGACTGGAGTGGCTGAAGCTTTCTTT.

The sample holds many counts of this clone. V usage is TRBV2 and J usage is TRBJ2-7; a possible D gene is TRBD2 (6 bases). Per the germline V gene, CDR1 is SNHLY and CDR2 is FYNNEI. V was clipped by 5 bases and J by 6 bases, with 23 bases between them. The CDR3 contains 16 residues. Here the CDR3 DNA reads TGTGCCAGCAGTTACAACCGGGAGCCCCCGACCTCCGAGCAGTACTTC. Translated: CASSYNREPPTSEQYF.

The chain carries TRBV2 and TRBJ2-1; 11 nucleotides align to TRBD2. V lost 7 bases to trimming and J lost 6 bases; unmatched junction nucleotides: 14. The germline CDR1 and CDR2 sequences are SNHLY and FYNNEI. This CDR3 contains 17 residues. The CDR3 nucleotides read TGTGCCAGCACCCGAGGGTCGGTAGCGGGAGGGTCCAATGAGCAGTTCTTC. Its translation is CASTRGSVAGGSNEQFF. The full variable domain, its missing parts supplied by reference TRBV2 and TRBJ2-1, is EPEVTQTPSHQVTQMGQEVILRCVPISNHLYFYWYRQILGQKVEFLVSFYNNEISEKSEIFDDQFSVERPDGSNFTLKIRSTKLEDSAMYFCASTRGSVAGGSNEQFFGPGTRLTVL.

This chain connects TRBV28 to TRBJ1-1, with a weak D call TRBD1 (6 bases). The CDR3 totals 14 residues. The ends were cut back, 3 bases at V and 5 bases at J, with 13 bases in the middle. Per germline, CDR1 MDHEN and CDR2 SYDVKM. The chain's CDR3 is CASSLRGGWTEAFF. The DNA of the CDR3 is TGTGCCAGCAGTTTGAGGGGGGGGTGGACTGAAGCTTTCTTT. The complete variable domain, with remaining parts taken from reference TRBV28 and TRBJ1-1, reads DVKVTQSSRYLVKRTGEKVFLECVQDMDHENMFWYRQDPGLGLRLIYFSYDVKMKEKGDIPEGYSVSREKKERFSLILESASTNQTSMYLCASSLRGGWTEAFFGQGTRLTVV.

This chain joins TRBV19 and TRBJ2-2, with 9 bases aligning to TRBD1. The CDR3 sequence is 15 residues long. Per the germline V gene, CDR1 is LNHDA and CDR2 is SQIVND (reference sequence). V lost 3 bases, J lost 6 bases, and 5 bases stayed unmatched. CDR3 loop: CASSIGTGRSGELFF. CDR3 bases: TGTGCCAGTAGTATTGGGACAGGGAGGTCCGGGGAGCTGTTTTTT. The full variable domain, completed using reference TRBV19 and TRBJ2-2, is DGGITQSPKYLFRKEGQNVTLSCEQNLNHDAMYWYRQDPGQGLRLIYYSQIVNDFQKGDIAEGYSVSREKKESFPLTVTSAQKNPTAFYLCASSIGTGRSGELFFGEGSRLTVL.

The chain recombines TRBV9 with TRBJ1-3; 9 bases line up with TRBD1. CDR3 length: 17 residues. Germline V gene lookup returns CDR1 SGDLS and CDR2 YYNGEE. After removal of 4 bases from V and 3 bases from J, the junction contained 11 bases not matched to a gene. The CDR3 DNA reads TGTGCCAGCAGCCTTTCCGAGACAGGGGGTCTTGGAAACACCATATATTTT. Amino acids: CASSLSETGGLGNTIYF.

V is TRBV2 and J is TRBJ2-7; D ambiguous. This CDR3 is built from 11 residues. The germline V and J ends were trimmed by 7 bases and 4 bases, with 8 bases remaining between them. CDR1 is SNHLY and CDR2 is FYNNEI in the germline V gene. The CDR3 protein is CASMMSYEQYF. CDR3 DNA: TGTGCCAGCATGATGAGTTACGAGCAGTACTTC.

The genes are TRBV12-3 or TRBV12-4 and TRBJ1-4; D call uncertain. This CDR3 is 12 amino acids long. Trimming removed 2 bases from V and 10 bases from J, with 8 bases in between. CDR3: CASSLSGGKLFF. CDR3 nucleotides: TGTGCCAGCAGTTTATCCGGAGGAAAACTGTTTTTT.

The rearrangement joins TRBV7-3 to TRBJ1-1; possible D gene TRBD1, 5 bases. The CDR3 has 13 amino acids. CDR1 SGHTA and CDR2 FQGTGA come from the germline V gene. The V and J ends lost 5 bases and 0 bases respectively, with 7 bases between them. DNA for the CDR3: TGTGCCAGCAGCCAGACAGTGAACACTGAAGCTTTCTTT. It specifies CASSQTVNTEAFF.

J is TRBJ1-1 and V is TRBV29-1, with D possibly matching TRBD1 (6 bases). V was trimmed by 3 bases and J by 1 base, leaving 6 bases between them. Germline V gene data show CDR1 as SQVTM and CDR2 as ANQGSEA. The CDR3 contains 12 residues. The CDR3 DNA reads as TGCAGCGTTGACAGGGGGAACACTGAAGCTTTCTTT. It is translated as CSVDRGNTEAFF.

The J gene is TRBJ1-4, the V gene TRBV9, with TRBD1 matching 10 bases. Germline trimming cut 2 bases from V and 8 bases from J; bases unmatched to any gene: 3. The CDR3 is 14 residues long. The germline V gene has CDR1 SGDLS and CDR2 YYNGEE. The DNA of the CDR3 is TGTGCCAGCAGCGTGACAGGGGGCCGGGAAAAACTGTTTTTT. Translated, it gives CASSVTGGREKLFF.

This chain links TRBV28 with TRBJ2-3; 7 bases line up with TRBD2. The germline gives CDR1 MDHEN, CDR2 SYDVKM. The CDR3 is 15 residues long. V gave up 2 bases and J gave up 3 bases; unmatched junction bases: 5. The CDR3 DNA reads as TGTGCCAGCAGTTTAGCGGGAGTCAAGACAGATACGCAGTATTTT. Protein sequence: CASSLAGVKTDTQYF.

The DNA for the CDR3 is TGTGCCAGCAGCGTCGGGGGGCGCTCAACTGAAGCTTTCTTT. Protein product: CASSVGGRSTEAFF. The J gene is TRBJ1-1, the V gene TRBV9, with D possibly TRBD1 on 6 matching bases. The V gene's germline CDR1 is SGDLS and CDR2 YYNGEE. V lost 2 bases and J 5 bases, leaving 13 bases between the germline ends. The CDR3 loop spans 14 amino acids.

The CDR3 loop reads CASSFIPGQGKNSPLHF. DNA of the CDR3: TGTGCCAGCAGTTTTATACCCGGACAGGGGAAGAATTCACCCCTCCACTTT. The chain is built from TRBV27 and TRBJ1-6; 9 bases align to TRBD1. The CDR3 runs 17 residues. With 3 bases clipped from V and 7 bases from J, the junction kept 10 bases outside the gene matches. Germline V lookup: CDR1 MNHEY, CDR2 SMNVEV (reference sequence).

There are a few counts of this clone. The chain is built from TRBV4-2 and TRBJ1-2, with 8 nucleotides matching TRBD1. Germline CDR1 and CDR2: LGHNA and YNFKEQ. CDR3 size: 15 residues. Trimming cost V 2 bases and J 4 bases; bases outside gene matches: 6. This CDR3 is CASSQTLTGGYGYTF. The CDR3, as DNA: TGTGCCAGCAGCCAAACCCTCACAGGGGGCTATGGCTACACCTTC.

The V call is TRBV6-5, the J call TRBJ1-2; D is unresolved. This CDR3 comprises 13 residues. V was clipped by 2 bases and J by 7 bases, with 11 bases between them. CDR1 and CDR2 (germline): MNHEY, SVGAGI. The CDR3 coding sequence is TGTGCCAGCAGTTACCGGGAGGAGGGTGGCTACACCTTC. Amino acid sequence: CASSYREEGGYTF.

The sample holds a few counts of this clone. This chain joins TRBV3-1 (or the pseudogene TRBV3-2) and TRBJ1-2, with D possibly TRBD1 on 5 matching bases. V was trimmed by 0 bases and J by 3 bases, leaving 14 bases between them. The CDR3 runs 16 residues. CDR1 LGHDT and CDR2 YNNKEL come from the germline V gene (reference sequence). CDR3 in DNA: TGTGCCAGCAGCCAAGATTGGGCAGGGATCCACTATGGCTACACCTTC. Encoded protein: CASSQDWAGIHYGYTF.